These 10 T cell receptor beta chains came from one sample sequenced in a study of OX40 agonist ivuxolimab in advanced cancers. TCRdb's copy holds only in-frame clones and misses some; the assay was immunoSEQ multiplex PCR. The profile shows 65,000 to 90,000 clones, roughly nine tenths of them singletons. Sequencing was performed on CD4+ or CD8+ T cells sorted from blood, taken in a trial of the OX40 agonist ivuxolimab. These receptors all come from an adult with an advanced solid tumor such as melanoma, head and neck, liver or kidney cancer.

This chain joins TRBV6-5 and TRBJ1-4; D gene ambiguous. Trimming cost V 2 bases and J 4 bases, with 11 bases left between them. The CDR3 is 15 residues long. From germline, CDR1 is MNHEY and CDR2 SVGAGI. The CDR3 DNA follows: TGTGCCAGCAGTTACGGACCCTTTGGTAATGAAAAACTGTTTTTT. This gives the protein CASSYGPFGNEKLFF.

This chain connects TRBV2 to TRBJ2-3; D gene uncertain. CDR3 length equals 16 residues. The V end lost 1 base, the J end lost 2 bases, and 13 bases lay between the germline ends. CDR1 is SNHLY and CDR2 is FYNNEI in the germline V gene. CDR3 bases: TGTGCCAGCAGTGAAGATAGGTTTCTTAACACAGATACGCAGTATTTT. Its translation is CASSEDRFLNTDTQYF.

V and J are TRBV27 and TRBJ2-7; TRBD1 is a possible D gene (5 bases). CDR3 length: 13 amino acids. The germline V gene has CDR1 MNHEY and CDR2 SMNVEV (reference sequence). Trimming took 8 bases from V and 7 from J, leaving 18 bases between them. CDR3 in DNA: TGTGCCAGCGAGGACCTCCTAAAGGGGGAGCAGTACTTC. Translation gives CASEDLLKGEQYF.

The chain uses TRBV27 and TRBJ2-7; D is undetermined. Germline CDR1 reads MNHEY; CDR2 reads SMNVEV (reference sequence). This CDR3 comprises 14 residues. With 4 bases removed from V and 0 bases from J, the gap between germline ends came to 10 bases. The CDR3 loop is CASSYGYSSYEQYF. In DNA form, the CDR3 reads TGTGCCAGCAGTTACGGTTATAGCTCCTACGAGCAGTACTTC.

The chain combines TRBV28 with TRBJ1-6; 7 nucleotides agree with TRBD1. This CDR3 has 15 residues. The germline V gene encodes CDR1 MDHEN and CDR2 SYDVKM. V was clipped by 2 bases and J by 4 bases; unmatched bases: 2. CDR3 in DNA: TGTGCCAGCAGTTTACGGGGACAGTATAATTCACCCCTCCACTTT. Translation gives CASSLRGQYNSPLHF. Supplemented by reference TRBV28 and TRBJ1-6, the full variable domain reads DVKVTQSSRYLVKRTGEKVFLECVQDMDHENMFWYRQDPGLGLRLIYFSYDVKMKEKGDIPEGYSVSREKKERFSLILESASTNQTSMYLCASSLRGQYNSPLHFGNGTRLTVT.

DNA for the CDR3: TGTGCCAGCAGCCCCTACTCTAGGGGGCTCGATGGCTACACCTTC. Amino acid sequence: CASSPYSRGLDGYTF. The chain combines TRBV27 with TRBJ1-2, with 7 positions matching TRBD1. With V trimmed by 6 bases and J by 6 bases, 13 bases remained unmatched. Germline assignment: CDR1 MNHEY and CDR2 SMNVEV (reference sequence). This CDR3 region has 15 residues.

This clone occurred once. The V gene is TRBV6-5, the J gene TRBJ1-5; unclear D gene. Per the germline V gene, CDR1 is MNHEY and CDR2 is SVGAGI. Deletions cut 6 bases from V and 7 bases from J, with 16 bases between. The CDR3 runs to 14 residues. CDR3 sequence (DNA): TGTGCCAGCAGCCCTTACAGTCCATTACAGCCCCAGCATTTT. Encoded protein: CASSPYSPLQPQHF.

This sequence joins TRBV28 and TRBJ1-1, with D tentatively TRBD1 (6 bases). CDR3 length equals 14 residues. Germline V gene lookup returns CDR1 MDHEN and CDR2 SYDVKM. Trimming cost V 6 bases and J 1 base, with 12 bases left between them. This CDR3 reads CASSLQGGNTEAFF. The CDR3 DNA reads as TGTGCCAGCAGCTTACAGGGTGGGAACACTGAAGCTTTCTTT. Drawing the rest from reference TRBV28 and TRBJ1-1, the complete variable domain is DVKVTQSSRYLVKRTGEKVFLECVQDMDHENMFWYRQDPGLGLRLIYFSYDVKMKEKGDIPEGYSVSREKKERFSLILESASTNQTSMYLCASSLQGGNTEAFFGQGTRLTVV.

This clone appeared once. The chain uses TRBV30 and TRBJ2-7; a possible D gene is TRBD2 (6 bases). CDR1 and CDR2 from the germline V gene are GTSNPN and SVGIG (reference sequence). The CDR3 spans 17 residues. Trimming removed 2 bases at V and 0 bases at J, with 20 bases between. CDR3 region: CAWSNGTGGYSSYEQYV. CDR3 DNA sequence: TGTGCCTGGAGTAATGGCACTGGAGGGTATAGCTCCTACGAGCAGTACGTC.

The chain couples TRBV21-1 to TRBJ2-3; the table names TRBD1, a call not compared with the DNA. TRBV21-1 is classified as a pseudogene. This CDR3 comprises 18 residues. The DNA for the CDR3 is TGTGCCAGCATCAATTACAAACAGGGAAGTAGGAGCACAGATACGCAGTATTTT. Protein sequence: CASINYKQGSRSTDTQYF.